A single sample gave rise to the 10 T cell receptor beta chains below, sequenced in a study of OX40 agonist ivuxolimab in advanced cancers. The method was immunoSEQ multiplex PCR; TCRdb's version includes in-frame clones alone and lacks a portion of them. The table shows over 90,000 clones, with approximately 94% occurring only once. This specimen was CD4+ or CD8+ T cells sorted from blood, taken in a trial of the OX40 agonist ivuxolimab. These receptors were taken from an adult with an advanced solid tumor such as melanoma, head and neck, liver or kidney cancer.

The V gene is TRBV29-1, the J gene TRBJ2-7; TRBD1 aligns across 8 bases. The germline gives CDR1 SQVTM, CDR2 ANQGSEA. With 4 bases clipped from V and 6 bases from J, the junction kept 8 bases outside the gene matches. The CDR3 runs 13 residues. CDR3 bases: TGCAGCGTTGCCGGACAGGGCAGTACCGAGCAGTACTTC. It translates to CSVAGQGSTEQYF.

The chain carries TRBV7-8 and TRBJ1-2; D gene unclear. This CDR3 is 14 amino acids long. From germline, CDR1 is SGHVS and CDR2 FQNEAQ. Trimming cost V 6 bases and J 4 bases, with 15 bases left between them. The CDR3 sequence: CASSVSRSVYGYTF. The CDR3 bases are TGTGCCAGCAGTGTGTCACGGTCTGTCTATGGCTACACCTTC.

The rearrangement links TRBV6-5 to TRBJ2-5; D is perhaps TRBD1 or TRBD2 (6 bases each). The CDR3 is 13 residues long. The V gene lost 7 bases and the J gene lost 4 bases, with 13 bases spanning the gap. CDR1 is MNHEY, CDR2 SVGAGI, per germline. The CDR3 DNA sequence: TGTGCCAGCACTCCACAGGGAGGAGAGACCCAGTACTTC. This translates into CASTPQGGETQYF.

The chain is built from TRBV7-2 and TRBJ1-6; no firm D call. This CDR3 has 14 amino acids. Trimming took 5 bases from V and 10 from J, leaving 15 bases between them. Germline V CDR1 and CDR2: SGHTA, FQGNSA. The CDR3 coding sequence is TGTGCCAGCAGCGGGATAGGGATGGGATCACCCCTCCACTTT. It translates to CASSGIGMGSPLHF. Full variable domain (rest looked up from reference TRBV7-2 and TRBJ1-6): GAGVSQSPSNKVTEKGKDVELRCDPISGHTALYWYRQSLGQGLEFLIYFQGNSAPDKSGLPSDRFSAERTGGSVSTLTIQRTQQEDSAVYLCASSGIGMGSPLHFGNGTRLTVT.

In nucleotides, the CDR3 is TGTGCCAGCAGCTCAGGACAGCCTTCAGGCAATCAGCCCCAGCATTTT. It yields the protein CASSSGQPSGNQPQHF. The chain uses TRBV7-2 and TRBJ1-5; D may be TRBD1 (6 bases). Trimming left V 4 bases short and J 2 bases short, with 15 bases between. The CDR3 runs to 16 residues. Germline-derived CDR1 and CDR2 are SGHTA and FQGNSA.

J is TRBJ2-1 and V is TRBV6-5; tentatively, D is TRBD1 (6 bases). V gave up 6 bases and J gave up 4 bases, with 13 bases separating them. CDR1 and CDR2 (germline): MNHEY, SVGAGI. The CDR3 is 14 residues long. CDR3 nucleotide sequence: TGTGCCAGCAGAAGGTCAGGACAGTACAATGAGCAGTTCTTC. This encodes CASRRSGQYNEQFF.

V and J are TRBV18 and TRBJ1-1; 9 bases map to TRBD1. The CDR3 consists of 14 residues. The germline gives CDR1 KGHSH, CDR2 LQKENI. V shed 4 bases, J shed 4 bases, and the junction held 4 bases outside the gene matches. The chain's CDR3 is CASSRETGGTEAFF. The DNA for the CDR3 is TGTGCCAGCTCACGGGAGACAGGGGGCACTGAAGCTTTCTTT.

This chain links TRBV4-1 with TRBJ2-7; TRBD2 aligns across 7 bases. CDR1 and CDR2 (germline): MGHRA, YSYEKL. The CDR3 is made up of 13 amino acids. The V segment lost 1 base and the J segment 6 bases; nucleotides outside the gene matches: 3. CDR3 in amino acids: CASSQVGGGEQYF. CDR3 nucleotides: TGCGCCAGCAGCCAAGTGGGCGGGGGCGAGCAGTACTTC.

The gene calls are TRBV7-3 and TRBJ2-7; D is uncertain. The length of the CDR3 is 15 residues. CDR1 is SGHTA, CDR2 FQGTGA, per germline. The V and J ends lost 5 bases and 3 bases respectively, with 17 bases between them. The CDR3 bases are TGTGCCAGCAGCGACTCAGGCGAATCATTCTACGAGCAGTACTTC. This codes for CASSDSGESFYEQYF.

This clone was observed a single time. The chain uses TRBV7-7 and TRBJ2-5, with 8 positions matching TRBD2. The germline V gene has CDR1 SSHAT and CDR2 FNYEAQ (reference sequence). V was pared by 3 bases and J by 3 bases, with 3 bases of the junction left unmatched. The CDR3 covers 14 residues. The CDR3 DNA sequence: TGTGCCAGCAGCTTTCAGCGGGGGAAAGAGACCCAGTACTTC. Protein product: CASSFQRGKETQYF.